These 4 T cell receptor beta chains share one sample of origin, sequenced in a study of cytomegalovirus exposure and HLA in healthy donors. It was with 60 Vbeta and 13 Jbeta primers that the PCR ran. The table came from immunoSEQ multiplex PCR; TCRdb's copy has only in-frame clones and leaves some out. The sample has roughly 150,000 clones, approximately 83% seen once. The sequencing input was PBMCs. These TCRs come from a male donor in good health and CMV-seronegative.

The rearrangement uses TRBV6-5 and TRBJ1-2; 10 positions match TRBD1. V shed 4 bases, J shed 7 bases, and the junction held 6 bases outside the gene matches. The CDR3 is 14 residues long. Germline CDR1 and CDR2: MNHEY and SVGAGI. The CDR3 DNA follows: TGTGCCAGCAGTTTGACAGGGGGCGCGACTGGCTACACCTTC. This sequence encodes CASSLTGGATGYTF.

The chain combines TRBV27 with TRBJ2-5, with D perhaps TRBD2 (7 bases). V lost 0 bases, J lost 4 bases, and 21 bases lay in between. The germline V gene has CDR1 MNHEY and CDR2 SMNVEV (reference sequence). The CDR3 length is 18 residues. The CDR3 DNA reads as TGTGCCAGCAGTTTATCGGCAGGGGTAGGGGAGGGCCGAGAGACCCAGTACTTC. Its translation is CASSLSAGVGEGRETQYF.

The chain joins TRBV7-2 to TRBJ2-1; 9 bases line up with TRBD1. CDR1 and CDR2 (germline): SGHTA, FQGNSA. This CDR3 has 16 amino acids. With V trimmed by 5 bases and J by 0 bases, 5 bases remained unmatched. This CDR3 reads CASSPTGGRSYNEQFF. CDR3 nucleotide sequence: TGTGCCAGCAGCCCGACAGGGGGTCGCTCCTACAATGAGCAGTTCTTC.

This chain uses TRBV5-1 with TRBJ1-5, with 8 bases lining up with TRBD1. CDR1 SGHRS and CDR2 YFSETQ come from the germline V gene. V shed 4 bases, J shed 2 bases, and the junction held 2 bases outside the gene matches. This CDR3 has 14 amino acids. CDR3 sequence: CASSPDRGNQPQHF. DNA of the CDR3: TGCGCCAGCAGCCCGGACAGGGGCAATCAGCCCCAGCATTTT.